Each of the 25 T cell receptor beta chains below was sequenced from the same sample in a study of cytomegalovirus exposure and HLA in healthy donors. The primer mix had 60 Vbeta and 13 Jbeta primers. The method was immunoSEQ multiplex PCR; TCRdb's version includes in-frame clones alone and lacks a portion of them. This sample carries around 160,000 clones, 65% to 70% of them seen once, and the ten largest clones take roughly 4.1%. Specimen: PBMCs. The source of these receptors is a woman between 18 and 29 years old in good health and CMV-seropositive.

The V and J genes are TRBV11-3 and TRBJ2-2; D is unresolved. The CDR3 sequence is 13 residues long. Per germline, CDR1 SGHNT and CDR2 YENEEA. Trimming left V 5 bases short and J 6 bases short, with 10 bases between. The CDR3 region has the DNA TGTGCCAGCAGCCCAAATGGCCCCGGGGAGCTGTTTTTT. Translation gives CASSPNGPGELFF.

The chain links TRBV30 to TRBJ2-7; TRBD1 matches at 9 bases. The CDR3 extends over 12 amino acids. Looked up from germline, CDR1 is GTSNPN and CDR2 is SVGIG (reference sequence). Trimming cost V 3 bases and J 6 bases; bases outside gene matches: 3. This CDR3 is CAWSGDRVEQYF. CDR3 sequence (DNA): TGTGCCTGGAGCGGGGACAGGGTCGAGCAGTACTTC.

The gene calls are TRBV13 and TRBJ1-3; D might be TRBD1 (6 bases). Germline V gives CDR1 PRHDT, CDR2 FYEKMQ (reference sequence). V was clipped by 5 bases and J by 0 bases, with 17 bases between them. The CDR3 covers 17 residues. In DNA, the CDR3 is TGTGCCAGCAGCCGCGGACAGCCACTGAGCTCTGGAAACACCATATATTTT. Protein sequence: CASSRGQPLSSGNTIYF. Filled out from reference TRBV13 and TRBJ1-3, the complete variable domain reads AAGVIQSPRHLIKEKRETATLKCYPIPRHDTVYWYQQGPGQDPQFLISFYEKMQSDKGSIPDRFSAQQFSDYHSELNMSSLELGDSALYFCASSRGQPLSSGNTIYFGEGSWLTVV.

This CDR3 reads CSVGGGTGGYEQYF. The CDR3 bases are TGCAGCGTTGGAGGAGGGACAGGAGGATACGAGCAGTACTTC. The gene calls are TRBV29-1 and TRBJ2-7; TRBD1 matches at 8 bases. CDR3 size: 14 residues. CDR1 SQVTM and CDR2 ANQGSEA come from the germline V gene. V shed 4 bases, J shed 4 bases, and the junction held 9 bases outside the gene matches.

The rearrangement joins TRBV27 to TRBJ2-1; D is unresolved. The CDR3 contains 12 residues. Germline assignment: CDR1 MNHEY and CDR2 SMNVEV (reference sequence). Trimming took 5 bases from V and 10 from J, leaving 12 bases between them. As DNA, the CDR3 is TGTGCCAGCAGTCCGCGAACCGGGGAGCAGTTCTTC. Protein sequence: CASSPRTGEQFF.

The chain uses TRBV10-3 and TRBJ2-1; TRBD2 matches 13 bases. CDR1 is ENHRY and CDR2 is SYGVKD in the germline V gene. There are 14 residues in the CDR3. V lost 6 bases to trimming and J lost 7 bases; unmatched junction nucleotides: 3. CDR3 DNA: TGTGCCATCAGGGGGGGACTAGCGGGGAATGAGCAGTTCTTC. Translated: CAIRGGLAGNEQFF.

On this clone: One junction end disagrees with the germline gene, perhaps due to a read error. The chain recombines TRBV7-3 with TRBJ2-5; no clear D. Germline V gene lookup returns CDR1 SGHTA and CDR2 FQGTGA. This CDR3 has 13 amino acids. For the CDR3, the DNA is TGTGCCAGCAGCCGCGATATTAGGAGCGTATGGCACTTC. Protein product: CASSRDIRSVWHF.

This clone has a single count. The chain recombines TRBV19 with TRBJ1-2; D ambiguous. The CDR3 sequence is 13 residues long. CDR1 is LNHDA and CDR2 is SQIVND in the germline V gene (reference sequence). The V and J ends lost 3 bases and 1 base respectively, with 6 bases between them. CDR3 bases: TGTGCCAGTAGTATTGTGTATAACTATGGCTACACCTTC. The encoded protein is CASSIVYNYGYTF.

The rearrangement joins TRBV19 to TRBJ2-3; D is possibly TRBD1 (6 bases). The CDR3 loop spans 15 amino acids. The V end lost 7 bases, the J end lost 0 bases, and 14 bases lay between the germline ends. Germline V gene data show CDR1 as LNHDA and CDR2 as SQIVND (reference sequence). The CDR3 loop reads CASTMTGPSTDTQYF. The CDR3 DNA sequence: TGTGCCAGTACGATGACAGGTCCTAGCACAGATACGCAGTATTTT.

In nucleotides, the CDR3 is TGTGCCAGCAGCTTATTTAGACAGGCGAGGAACACTGAAGCTTTCTTT. This sequence encodes CASSLFRQARNTEAFF. V is TRBV7-3 and J is TRBJ1-1; a possible D gene is TRBD1 (6 bases). The CDR3 length is 16 residues. Deletions cut 2 bases from V and 1 base from J, with 14 bases between. Germline V gives CDR1 SGHTA, CDR2 FQGTGA.

This clone was picked up a small number of times. The chain carries TRBV18 and TRBJ1-2, with unresolved D. This CDR3 has 14 amino acids. The germline gives CDR1 KGHSH, CDR2 LQKENI. V lost 3 bases and J 7 bases, leaving 15 bases between the germline ends. CDR3 residues: CASSPISTRGGYTF. The CDR3 coding sequence is TGTGCCAGCTCACCGATTTCGACCCGGGGTGGCTACACCTTC.

V gene TRBV30 combines with J gene TRBJ1-5; 7 nucleotides line up with TRBD1. The V segment lost 2 bases and the J segment 7 bases; nucleotides outside the gene matches: 5. This CDR3 is 13 amino acids long. Germline assignment: CDR1 GTSNPN and CDR2 SVGIG (reference sequence). The CDR3 DNA reads as TGTGCCTGGAGTTTTACAGGGGACCAGCCCCAGCATTTT. This translates into CAWSFTGDQPQHF.

V is TRBV5-1 and J is TRBJ1-4, with D uncertain. Per the germline V gene, CDR1 is SGHRS and CDR2 is YFSETQ. Trimming took 0 bases from V and 5 from J, leaving 11 bases between them. There are 15 residues in the CDR3. CDR3 protein: CASSLGGEPNEKLFF. As DNA, the CDR3 is TGCGCCAGCAGCTTGGGCGGGGAGCCGAATGAAAAACTGTTTTTT.

This clone has just a few counts. The chain combines TRBV18 with TRBJ1-5; 9 bases map to TRBD1. Germline loops: CDR1 KGHSH, CDR2 LQKENI. CDR3 length: 14 amino acids. After removal of 2 bases from V and 12 bases from J, the junction contained 8 bases not matched to a gene. The CDR3 reads CASSPTGGTNRQHF. CDR3 coding DNA: TGTGCCAGCTCACCAACAGGGGGCACGAATCGCCAGCATTTT.

This chain uses TRBV30 with TRBJ1-2; TRBD1 matches 11 bases. The CDR3 runs 20 residues. Germline CDR1 and CDR2: GTSNPN and SVGIG (reference sequence). J was trimmed by 3 bases and V by 1 base; bases with no gene match: 19. The CDR3 sequence is CAWSDGDAVDRGRSHYGYTF. The CDR3 DNA reads as TGTGCCTGGAGTGACGGGGATGCCGTGGACAGGGGGCGTTCACACTATGGCTACACCTTC.

This clone was found once. CDR3 amino acids: CASRGTGLNEQFF. CDR3 in DNA: TGCGCCAGCAGAGGGACAGGCCTCAATGAGCAGTTCTTC. This sequence joins TRBV5-1 and TRBJ2-1, with 8 bases lining up with TRBD1. This CDR3 region has 13 residues. V gave up 5 bases and J gave up 6 bases; unmatched junction bases: 4. Germline V CDR1 and CDR2: SGHRS, YFSETQ.

The rearrangement uses TRBV19 and TRBJ2-3; 11 bases are shared with TRBD2. V shed 8 bases and J 3 bases; nucleotides not matched to a gene: 7. Germline V gene sequence: CDR1 LNHDA, CDR2 SQIVND (reference sequence). The CDR3 extends over 15 amino acids. CDR3 protein: CASAVSGGATDTQYF. The CDR3 DNA reads as TGTGCCAGTGCGGTTAGCGGGGGGGCAACAGATACGCAGTATTTT.

V usage is TRBV5-1 and J usage is TRBJ2-7; 8 positions agree with TRBD1. In germline, CDR1 is SGHRS, CDR2 YFSETQ. This CDR3 has 15 amino acids. Trimming took 0 bases from V and 4 from J; bases not matched to a gene: 6. The CDR3 DNA follows: TGCGCCAGCAGCTTGGGACAGGGGTTACGGTACGAGCAGTACTTC. Translation gives CASSLGQGLRYEQYF.

This clone was seen a handful of times. The CDR3 reads CASRASGLYGYTF. CDR3 bases: TGTGCCAGTCGGGCTTCGGGACTCTACGGCTACACCTTC. The chain is built from TRBV5-8 and TRBJ1-2, with D tentatively TRBD1 (5 bases). The CDR3 has 13 amino acids. V dropped 8 bases and J dropped 8 bases, with 19 bases sitting between them. CDR1 is SGHTS and CDR2 is YDEGEE in the germline V gene.

This clone appeared a single time. The chain links TRBV19 to TRBJ2-7; D possibly corresponds to TRBD2 (7 bases). Trimming stripped 3 bases from V and 3 bases from J, with 12 bases between. The CDR3 loop spans 14 amino acids. The germline V gene has CDR1 LNHDA and CDR2 SQIVND (reference sequence). The CDR3 coding sequence is TGTGCCAGTAGTATCCGGGGGGCGATCTACGAGCAGTACTTC. It yields the protein CASSIRGAIYEQYF.

This rearrangement joins TRBV5-1 to TRBJ1-2, with TRBD1 as a possible D gene (6 bases). Trimming stripped 4 bases from V and 8 bases from J, with 21 bases between. The germline V gene has CDR1 SGHRS and CDR2 YFSETQ. The CDR3 spans 15 residues. The CDR3 nucleotides are TGCGCCAGCAGCATCGGGACCGATAGTACAGGGGGCTACACCTTC. Residues: CASSIGTDSTGGYTF.

This clone was seen only a few times. The chain employs TRBV28 and TRBJ2-7; no definite D call. This CDR3 contains 13 residues. Looked up from germline, CDR1 is MDHEN and CDR2 is SYDVKM. V was pared by 1 base and J by 1 base, with 5 bases between. This CDR3 is CASSLSVSYEQYF. The CDR3 DNA reads TGTGCCAGCAGTTTATCGGTTTCCTACGAGCAGTACTTC.

The DNA of the CDR3 is TGTGCCAGTAAAGAGGGGGGGATTTACAATGAGCAGTTCTTC. Translating gives CASKEGGIYNEQFF. V and J are TRBV19 and TRBJ2-1; tentatively, D is TRBD2 (7 bases). V lost 7 bases and J lost 4, with 14 bases in between. Germline-derived CDR1 and CDR2 are LNHDA and SQIVND (reference sequence). The CDR3 is 14 amino acids.

The chain links TRBV30 to TRBJ2-7; 9 nucleotides match TRBD2. Germline loops: CDR1 GTSNPN, CDR2 SVGIG (reference sequence). V was clipped by 0 bases and J by 0 bases; unmatched bases: 3. This CDR3 region has 15 residues. The CDR3 loop is CAWSVAGGPSYEQYF. The CDR3 DNA reads TGTGCCTGGAGTGTCGCGGGAGGGCCCTCCTACGAGCAGTACTTC.

This chain uses TRBV2 with TRBJ2-7; 8 bases are shared with TRBD1. V gave up 6 bases and J gave up 4 bases; unmatched junction bases: 8. Per germline, CDR1 SNHLY and CDR2 FYNNEI. The CDR3 is made up of 14 amino acids. CDR3 DNA: TGTGCCAGCAGCGGGGGACAGGAGGGGTACGAGCAGTACTTC. This encodes CASSGGQEGYEQYF.